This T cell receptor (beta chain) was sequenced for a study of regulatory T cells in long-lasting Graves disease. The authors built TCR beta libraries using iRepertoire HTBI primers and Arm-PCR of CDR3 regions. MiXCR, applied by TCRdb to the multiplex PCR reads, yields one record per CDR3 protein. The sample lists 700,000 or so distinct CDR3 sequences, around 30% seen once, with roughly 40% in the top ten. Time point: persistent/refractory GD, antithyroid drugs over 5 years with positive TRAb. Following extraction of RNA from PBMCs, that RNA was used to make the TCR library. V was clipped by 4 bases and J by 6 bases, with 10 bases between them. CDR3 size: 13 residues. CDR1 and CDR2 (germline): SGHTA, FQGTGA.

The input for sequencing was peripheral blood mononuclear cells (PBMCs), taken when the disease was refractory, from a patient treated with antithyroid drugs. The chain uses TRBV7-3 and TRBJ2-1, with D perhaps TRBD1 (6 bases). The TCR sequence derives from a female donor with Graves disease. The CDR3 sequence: CASSSQGSNEQFF. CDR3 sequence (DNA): TGTGCCAGCAGCTCACAGGGTTCCAATGAGCAGTTCTTC.